What follows are 26 T cell receptor beta chains derived from one specimen sequenced in a study of blood T cells in healthy people across ages. The authors ran a second PCR of about 6 to 12 cycles using a sample-barcoded 5' primer and a J-beta primer mix. TCRdb reanalysed the 5' RACE reads using MiXCR and keeps one entry per CDR3 protein. Among hundreds of thousands of distinct CDR3 sequences listed, around 24% were seen once. These data also formed part of another study, on T cells of mothers and their children.

The material sequenced was blood. These receptors were collected from a boy aged 10-17 years in good health.

This clonotype showed up just a few times. The chain has TRBV2 and TRBJ2-7; tentatively, D is TRBD2 (6 bases). The CDR3 is made up of 14 amino acids. The ends were cut back, 8 bases at V and 6 bases at J, with 20 bases in the middle. Germline V gives CDR1 SNHLY, CDR2 FYNNEI. CDR3 loop: CASAGGVWSPEQYF. DNA for the CDR3: TGTGCCAGCGCAGGAGGGGTATGGAGTCCCGAGCAGTACTTC.

The V and J genes are TRBV12-3 or TRBV12-4 and TRBJ1-2; no reliable D call. The CDR3 runs to 15 residues. V was shortened by 5 bases and J by 4 bases, with 17 bases between the two germline ends. As DNA, the CDR3 is TGTGCCAGCAGTCCGCGAAGTCGGACGATCTATGGCTACACCTTC. Protein product: CASSPRSRTIYGYTF.

This chain connects TRBV19 to TRBJ2-3; TRBD2 is a possible D gene (6 bases). CDR3 size: 16 residues. The V gene lost 5 bases and the J gene lost 1 base, with 16 bases spanning the gap. CDR1 and CDR2 (germline): LNHDA, SQIVND (reference sequence). The CDR3 DNA is TGTGCCAGTAGTTCGCGACTAGATCTGGGCACAGATACGCAGTATTTT. It yields the protein CASSSRLDLGTDTQYF.

V usage is TRBV10-3 and J usage is TRBJ2-5; 7 bases agree with TRBD1. Trimming cost V 5 bases and J 2 bases; bases outside gene matches: 2. The length of the CDR3 is 13 residues. CDR1 and CDR2 (germline): ENHRY, SYGVKD. In nucleotides, the CDR3 is TGTGCCATCAGTAGGACAGGTCAAGAGACCCAGTACTTC. Translated, it gives CAISRTGQETQYF.

V and J are TRBV18 and TRBJ1-1; the match to TRBD1 covers 9 bases. Germline-derived CDR1 and CDR2 are KGHSH and LQKENI. This CDR3 is built from 15 residues. J gave up 1 base and V 5 bases, and 5 bases lay outside the gene matches. This CDR3 is CASSAGTGQNTEAFF. The CDR3 DNA is TGTGCCAGCTCAGCCGGGACAGGGCAGAACACTGAAGCTTTCTTT.

The chain couples TRBV20-1 to TRBJ1-1; D not resolved. Trimming removed 0 bases at V and 1 base at J, with 15 bases between. This CDR3 comprises 16 residues. Germline V lookup: CDR1 DFQATT, CDR2 SNEGSKA (reference sequence). CDR3 sequence (DNA): TGCAGTGCTAGAGATAATTTCGAGGGAAAGAACACTGAAGCTTTCTTT. It encodes CSARDNFEGKNTEAFF.

The rearrangement links TRBV28 to TRBJ2-7; D not resolved. The CDR3 spans 15 residues. V shed 1 base and J shed 4 bases, with 14 bases lying between them. Germline values: CDR1 MDHEN, CDR2 SYDVKM. Here the CDR3 reads CASSLSIRKRYEQYF. In nucleotides, the CDR3 is TGTGCCAGCAGTTTATCTATTCGGAAGAGGTACGAGCAGTACTTC.

The sample holds many counts of this clonotype. This chain links TRBV21-1 with TRBJ1-3; TRBD1 is taken as the D call from the table, unchecked against the DNA. TRBV21-1 is a pseudogene locus. CDR3 length: 16 residues. DNA of the CDR3: TGTGCCAGCAGCTCCTGTGGCAGGGGGCATCGGAACACCATATATTTT. As protein: CASSSCGRGHRNTIYF.

In its sample, this clonotype was seen a few times. The rearrangement uses TRBV7-9 and TRBJ2-5, with 10 bases aligning to TRBD1. Germline V lookup: CDR1 SEHNR, CDR2 FQNEAQ (reference sequence). V shed 3 bases and J 2 bases; nucleotides not matched to a gene: 6. The CDR3 length is 16 residues. The CDR3 loop is CASSLGDRGRQETQYF. The CDR3 nucleotides read TGTGCCAGCAGCTTGGGGGACAGGGGACGTCAAGAGACCCAGTACTTC.

This clonotype has only a few counts. This chain links TRBV12-3 or TRBV12-4 with TRBJ2-5; D not certain. The last part of the DNA fits TRBJ2-1 better; the J call may be wrong. The CDR3 runs to 15 residues. CDR3 amino acids: CASSFVLVSLNEQFF. The CDR3 bases are TGTGCCAGCAGTTTCGTCCTGGTAAGCCTTAATGAGCAGTTCTTC.

This clonotype was seen only a few times. J is TRBJ1-1 and V is TRBV7-9; TRBD1 matches 8 bases. The germline gives CDR1 SEHNR, CDR2 FQNEAQ (reference sequence). Trimming at V came to 5 bases and at J to 1 base, leaving 6 bases not matched to a gene. The CDR3 length is 15 residues. The CDR3 DNA reads TGTGCCAGCAGCGATACAGGGGGGCCGAACACTGAAGCTTTCTTT. Its translation: CASSDTGGPNTEAFF. Full variable domain (missing parts from reference TRBV7-9 and TRBJ1-1): DTGVSQNPRHKITKRGQNVTFRCDPISEHNRLYWYRQTLGQGPEFLTYFQNEAQLEKSRLLSDRFSAERPKGSFSTLEIQRTEQGDSAMYLCASSDTGGPNTEAFFGQGTRLTVV.

This clonotype has only a few counts. The J gene is TRBJ2-3, the V gene TRBV12-3 or TRBV12-4; TRBD2 might be the D (5 bases). CDR3 length: 14 amino acids. Trimming stripped 1 base from V and 5 bases from J, with 10 bases between. CDR3 in amino acids: CASSLVGSEDTQYF. CDR3 in DNA: TGTGCCAGCAGTTTAGTTGGGAGTGAAGATACGCAGTATTTT.

This rearrangement joins TRBV3-1 to TRBJ1-1; TRBD1 is a possible D gene (6 bases). The CDR3 extends over 17 amino acids. Trimming shortened V by 4 bases and J by 2 bases, and 20 bases separated the two germline ends. Germline CDR1 and CDR2: LGHDT and YNNKEL (reference sequence). The CDR3 DNA reads as TGTGCCAGCAGCCTCACATGGAGGGACACCTATAACACTGAAGCTTTCTTT. Amino acid sequence: CASSLTWRDTYNTEAFF. Together with reference TRBV3-1 and TRBJ1-1, the CDR3 gives the full variable domain: DTAVSQTPKYLVTQMGNDKSIKCEQNLGHDTMYWYKQDSKKFLKIMFSYNNKELIINETVPNRFSPKSPDKAHLNLHINSLELGDSAVYFCASSLTWRDTYNTEAFFGQGTRLTVV.

The V call is TRBV5-1, the J call TRBJ1-1, with TRBD1 matching 7 bases. The V segment lost 5 bases and the J segment 11 bases; nucleotides outside the gene matches: 12. This CDR3 has 13 amino acids. The V gene's germline CDR1 is SGHRS and CDR2 YFSETQ. This CDR3 is CASRKGDKGAAFF. The DNA for the CDR3 is TGCGCCAGCAGGAAGGGGGACAAGGGGGCGGCTTTCTTT.

This clonotype was counted many times. At one of its ends the junction is not consistent with the germline gene, which may arise from a read error. V usage is TRBV7-2 and J usage is TRBJ2-3; D is undetermined. Germline values: CDR1 SGHTA, CDR2 FQGNSA. CDR3 length: 13 residues. The DNA of the CDR3 is TGTGCCAGCAGCAACCACGGCACGGATACGCAGTATTTT. This sequence encodes CASSNHGTDTQYF.

This clonotype occurred a few times. The gene calls are TRBV7-2 and TRBJ2-1; D is undetermined. The end of the DNA fits TRBJ2-5 better, so the J call may be wrong. The CDR3 has 15 residues. CDR1 SGHTA and CDR2 FQGNSA come from the germline V gene. The chain's CDR3 is CASSLRFQAIETQYF. The CDR3 DNA sequence: TGTGCCAGCAGCTTAAGGTTCCAGGCGATTGAGACCCAGTACTTC.

This clonotype was observed at least ten times. This chain links TRBV29-1 with TRBJ2-2; D is possibly TRBD2 (5 bases). Germline V gives CDR1 SQVTM, CDR2 ANQGSEA. The CDR3 covers 13 residues. Trimming took 3 bases from V and 2 from J, leaving 7 bases between them. The CDR3 region has the DNA TGCAGCGTTGATGGAGGTAACACCGGGGAGCTGTTTTTT. Encoded protein: CSVDGGNTGELFF.

The chain links TRBV12-3 or TRBV12-4 to TRBJ2-1, with D possibly called TRBD1 or TRBD2 (5 bases each). CDR3 size: 12 residues. V lost 4 bases and J lost 10, with 11 bases in between. The CDR3 reads CASSWGPFEQFF. CDR3 bases: TGTGCCAGCAGTTGGGGACCGTTCGAGCAGTTCTTC.

The chain recombines TRBV6-1 with TRBJ1-6; TRBD1 matches 9 bases. Germline V gene sequence: CDR1 MNHNS, CDR2 SASEGT. The V gene end was trimmed by 6 bases and the J gene end by 5 bases; junction bases not matched to a gene: 11. CDR3 length: 17 residues. This CDR3 is CASRDLQGAPDNSPLHF. Here the CDR3 DNA reads TGTGCCAGCAGGGACTTACAGGGGGCGCCGGATAATTCACCCCTCCACTTT.

The chain is built from TRBV4-3 and TRBJ2-1, with TRBD2 identical over 7 bases. The CDR3 sequence is 16 residues long. Trimming at V came to 0 bases and at J to 4 bases, leaving 6 bases not matched to a gene. The germline V gene encodes CDR1 LGHNA and CDR2 YSLEER. The CDR3 bases are TGCGCCAGCAGCCAAGAGCCAGCGGGATCATACAATGAGCAGTTCTTC. Residues: CASSQEPAGSYNEQFF.

CDR3 sequence (DNA): TGTGCCAGCAGTGGGTGGGTAGGGGGTGGCAATGAGCAGTTCTTC. This sequence encodes CASSGWVGGGNEQFF. The chain combines TRBV2 with TRBJ2-1, with a possible D match to TRBD1 (6 bases). The ends were cut back, 4 bases at V and 6 bases at J, with 16 bases in the middle. The CDR3 totals 15 residues. Germline CDR1 reads SNHLY; CDR2 reads FYNNEI. The whole variable domain, filled in from reference TRBV2 and TRBJ2-1, reads EPEVTQTPSHQVTQMGQEVILRCVPISNHLYFYWYRQILGQKVEFLVSFYNNEISEKSEIFDDQFSVERPDGSNFTLKIRSTKLEDSAMYFCASSGWVGGGNEQFFGPGTRLTVL.

The table lists this clonotype with a few counts. The chain links TRBV20-1 to TRBJ2-4, with TRBD1 as a possible D gene (5 bases). This CDR3 has 14 residues. From germline, CDR1 is DFQATT and CDR2 SNEGSKA (reference sequence). Trimming took off 2 bases at V and 0 bases at J, with 8 bases between the two ends. The CDR3: CSARMGLAKNIQYF. The CDR3 region has the DNA TGCAGTGCTAGAATGGGGCTAGCCAAAAACATTCAGTACTTC.

This clonotype was recorded only once. The rearrangement joins TRBV2 to TRBJ2-1; the match to TRBD2 covers 7 bases. This CDR3 region has 15 residues. The germline CDR1 and CDR2 sequences are SNHLY and FYNNEI. J lost 4 bases, V lost 5 bases, and 8 bases had no gene match. The CDR3 loop is CASSWGGTYYNEQFF. The CDR3 nucleotides read TGTGCCAGCAGTTGGGGGGGGACCTATTACAATGAGCAGTTCTTC.

This clonotype was found many times. The V and J genes are TRBV6-2 or TRBV6-3 and TRBJ2-5, with 8 bases identical to TRBD1. The length of the CDR3 is 16 residues. Trimming cost V 4 bases and J 5 bases; bases outside gene matches: 12. The germline V gene has CDR1 MNHEY and CDR2 SVGEGT. The CDR3 spells CASSSPRQGSTETQYF. CDR3 sequence (DNA): TGTGCCAGCAGTTCCCCTCGACAGGGGAGTACGGAGACCCAGTACTTC.

The chain uses TRBV7-2 and TRBJ1-4; 9 bases align to TRBD1. CDR1 and CDR2 from the germline V gene are SGHTA and FQGNSA. The CDR3 totals 15 residues. The ends lost 4 bases at V and 7 bases at J; junction bases unmatched: 7. CDR3 sequence: CASSWVGQGGEKLFF. The CDR3 DNA reads as TGTGCCAGCAGCTGGGTGGGACAGGGTGGTGAAAAACTGTTTTTT.

This clonotype showed up just a few times. This chain links TRBV30 with TRBJ2-7; TRBD1 is a possible D gene (5 bases). CDR1 and CDR2 from the germline V gene are GTSNPN and SVGIG (reference sequence). Trimming cost V 0 bases and J 2 bases, with 11 bases left between them. The CDR3 covers 14 residues. The DNA of the CDR3 is TGTGCCTGGAGTGTACGGGCAGGGCCCTACGAGCAGTACTTC. The encoded protein is CAWSVRAGPYEQYF.